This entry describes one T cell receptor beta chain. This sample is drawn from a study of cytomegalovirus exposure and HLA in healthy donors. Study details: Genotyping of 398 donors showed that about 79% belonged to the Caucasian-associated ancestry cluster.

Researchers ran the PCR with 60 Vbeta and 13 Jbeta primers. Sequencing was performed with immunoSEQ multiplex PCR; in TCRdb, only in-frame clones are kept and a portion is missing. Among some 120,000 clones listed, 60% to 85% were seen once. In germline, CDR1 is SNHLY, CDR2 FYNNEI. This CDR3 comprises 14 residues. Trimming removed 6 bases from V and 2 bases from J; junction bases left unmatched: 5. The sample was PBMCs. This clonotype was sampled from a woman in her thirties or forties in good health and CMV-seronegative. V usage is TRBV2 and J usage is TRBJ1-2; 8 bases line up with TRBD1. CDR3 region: CASRTTGVNYGYTF. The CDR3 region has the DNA TGTGCCAGCAGGACGACAGGGGTCAACTATGGCTACACCTTC. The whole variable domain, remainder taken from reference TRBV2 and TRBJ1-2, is EPEVTQTPSHQVTQMGQEVILRCVPISNHLYFYWYRQILGQKVEFLVSFYNNEISEKSEIFDDQFSVERPDGSNFTLKIRSTKLEDSAMYFCASRTTGVNYGYTFGSGTRLTVV.